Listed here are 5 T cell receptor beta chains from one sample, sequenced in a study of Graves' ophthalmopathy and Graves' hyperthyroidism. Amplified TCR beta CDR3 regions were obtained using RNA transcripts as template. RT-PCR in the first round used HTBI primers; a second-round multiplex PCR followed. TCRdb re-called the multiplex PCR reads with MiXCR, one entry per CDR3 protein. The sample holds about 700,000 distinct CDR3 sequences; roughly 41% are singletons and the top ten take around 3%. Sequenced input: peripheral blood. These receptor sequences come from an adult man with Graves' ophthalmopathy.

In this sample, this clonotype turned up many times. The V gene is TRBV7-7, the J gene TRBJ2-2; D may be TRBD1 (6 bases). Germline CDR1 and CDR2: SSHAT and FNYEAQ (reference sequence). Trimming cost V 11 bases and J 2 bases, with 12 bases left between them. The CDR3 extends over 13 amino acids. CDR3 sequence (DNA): TGTGCCGTGGGGGCCTTTAACACCGGGGAGCTGTTTTTT. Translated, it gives CAVGAFNTGELFF.

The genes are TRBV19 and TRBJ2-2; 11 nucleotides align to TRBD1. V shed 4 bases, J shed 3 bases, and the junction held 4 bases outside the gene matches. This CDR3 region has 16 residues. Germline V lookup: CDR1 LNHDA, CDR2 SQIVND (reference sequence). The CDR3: CASSTRDRGYTGELFF. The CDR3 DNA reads TGTGCCAGTAGTACCCGGGACAGGGGGTACACCGGGGAGCTGTTTTTT.

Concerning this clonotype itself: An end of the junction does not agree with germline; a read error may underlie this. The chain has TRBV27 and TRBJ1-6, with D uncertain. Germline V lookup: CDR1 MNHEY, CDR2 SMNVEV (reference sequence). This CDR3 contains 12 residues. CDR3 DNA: TGTGCCAGCAGCCTCGATAATTTACCCCTCCACTTT. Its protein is CASSLDNLPLHF.

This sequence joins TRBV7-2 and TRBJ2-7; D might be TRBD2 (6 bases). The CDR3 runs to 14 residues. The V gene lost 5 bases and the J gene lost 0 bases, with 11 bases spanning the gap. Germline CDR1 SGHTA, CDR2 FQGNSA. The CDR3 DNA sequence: TGTGCCAGCAGCCAAGGGACTCCCTCCTACGAGCAGTACTTC. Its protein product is CASSQGTPSYEQYF.

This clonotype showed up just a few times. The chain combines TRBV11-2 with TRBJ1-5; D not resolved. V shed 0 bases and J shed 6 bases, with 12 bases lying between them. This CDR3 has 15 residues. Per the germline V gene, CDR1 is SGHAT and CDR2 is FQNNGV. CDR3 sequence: CASSLDLSAGQPQHF. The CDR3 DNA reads TGTGCCAGCAGCTTAGACCTCTCGGCGGGTCAGCCCCAGCATTTT. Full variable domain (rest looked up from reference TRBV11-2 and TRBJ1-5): EAGVAQSPRYKIIEKRQSVAFWCNPISGHATLYWYQQILGQGPKLLIQFQNNGVVDDSQLPKDRFSAERLKGVDSTLKIQPAKLEDSAVYLCASSLDLSAGQPQHFGDGTRLSIL.